This T cell receptor (beta chain) was sequenced in a study of blood T cells in healthy people across ages. This CDR3 is 12 amino acids long. V was cut by 10 bases and J by 1 base, with 11 bases left in between. Germline V CDR1 and CDR2: MNHEY, SVGAGI. This clonotype has a handful of counts. Primers used in a second PCR of about 7 to 11 cycles were a sample-barcoded 5' primer and a J-beta primer mix. A minimum of 2.5 million CDR3-containing paired-end reads was obtained for each sample. A single record per CDR3 protein comes from TCRdb applying MiXCR to the 5' RACE reads. The sample holds around 650,000 distinct CDR3 sequences, less than 45% seen once.

Material: blood. The sequence was collected from a man older than 75 in good health. The chain has TRBV6-5 and TRBJ2-7; a weak D match, TRBD1 (7 bases). The CDR3 coding sequence is TGTGCCACAGGGGGGAATTCCTACGAGCAGTACTTC. This sequence encodes CATGGNSYEQYF.